This T cell receptor beta chain emerged from a study of blood T cells in healthy people across ages. Findings of the study overall: Long-lived donors had more naive CD4+ cells and higher diversity than aged donors.

Trimming took 1 base from V and 0 from J, leaving 11 bases between them. The CDR3 runs 16 residues. Germline V gene lookup returns CDR1 SGDLS and CDR2 YYNGEE. The table lists this clonotype with a few counts. What it binds is unknown. A second PCR, run for about 7 to 11 cycles, used a sample-barcoded 5' primer plus a J-beta primer mix. Using its own MiXCR run on the 5' RACE reads, TCRdb lists one record per CDR3 protein. Among about 1.1 million distinct CDR3 sequences listed, more than 30% were seen once. Specimen: blood. This sequence was found in a man in his late teens or twenties in good health. The V gene is TRBV9, the J gene TRBJ2-1; possible D gene TRBD1, 6 bases. CDR3 sequence (DNA): TGTGCCAGCAGCGTATTGGGCAGGGGCTCCTACAATGAGCAGTTCTTC. It encodes CASSVLGRGSYNEQFF.